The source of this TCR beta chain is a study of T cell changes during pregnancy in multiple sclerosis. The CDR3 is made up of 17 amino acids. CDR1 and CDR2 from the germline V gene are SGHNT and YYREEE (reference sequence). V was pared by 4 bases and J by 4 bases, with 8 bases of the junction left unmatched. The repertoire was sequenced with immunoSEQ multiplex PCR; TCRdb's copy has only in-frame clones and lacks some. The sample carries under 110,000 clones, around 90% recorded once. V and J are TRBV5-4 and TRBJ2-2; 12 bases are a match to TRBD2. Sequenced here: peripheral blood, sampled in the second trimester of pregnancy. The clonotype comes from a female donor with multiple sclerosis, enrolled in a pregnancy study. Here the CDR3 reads CASSPLAGGPITGELFF. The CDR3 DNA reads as TGTGCCAGCAGCCCCCTAGCGGGAGGGCCTATCACCGGGGAGCTGTTTTTT.